This entry lists 22 T cell receptor beta chains sequenced from one sample in a study of identical twins (dated by TCRdb to 2015 to 2016). The library was prepared using 5' RACE. TCRdb lists the instrument as Illumina HiSeq 2000. Starting from the raw public reads, TCRdb applied fastp trimming at Q25, assembled clones with MiXCR and retained in-frame beta chains. Identical CDR3 proteins give one entry, which carries the most common genes and DNA. Present in this sample are 1.5 million or so distinct CDR3 sequences, 32% of which were seen just once. The top ten clonotypes cover less than 0.35% of the sample. Sample: cord blood. Receptors were obtained from a newborn girl in good health.

The chain is built from TRBV12-3 or TRBV12-4 and TRBJ2-7, with TRBD1 as a possible D gene (5 bases). This CDR3 is built from 14 residues. V lost 3 bases and J lost 2, with 11 bases in between. CDR3 nucleotide sequence: TGTGCCAGCAGTTTTTGGCAGGGAACCTACGAGCAGTACTTC. Residues: CASSFWQGTYEQYF.

With regard to this clonotype: This may come from a read error, since a much larger clone is one base off. The chain has TRBV12-3 or TRBV12-4 and TRBJ1-2; D gene unclear. The CDR3 runs to 14 residues. CDR3 bases: TGTGCCAGCAGTTTAGCGGACGGTAACTTTGGCTACACCTTC. It is translated as CASSLADGNFGYTF.

The chain combines TRBV14 with TRBJ1-1; tentative D call: TRBD1 (5 bases). Germline values: CDR1 SGHDN, CDR2 FVKESK. The CDR3 runs 13 residues. Trimming stripped 10 bases from V and 3 bases from J, with 15 bases between. The CDR3 loop is CAIRIGGHTEAFF. The CDR3 DNA reads TGTGCCATCAGAATTGGGGGACACACTGAAGCTTTCTTT.

This clonotype was picked up a small number of times. The genes are TRBV6-5 and TRBJ1-2, with D possibly being TRBD1 (6 bases). Trimming removed 2 bases from V and 7 bases from J, with 26 bases in between. From germline, CDR1 is MNHEY and CDR2 SVGAGI. This CDR3 has 18 residues. The CDR3 coding sequence is TGTGCCAGCAGTTACGGGCGGTTCGGGACAAACTCGAAAACTGGCTACACCTTC. It is translated as CASSYGRFGTNSKTGYTF.

The CDR3 loop is CASSPEVGTQYF. Written as DNA, the CDR3 is TGTGCCAGCTCACCAGAGGTCGGGACGCAGTATTTT. J is TRBJ2-3 and V is TRBV18; D not certain. The V and J ends lost 2 bases and 9 bases respectively, with 9 bases between them. From germline, CDR1 is KGHSH and CDR2 LQKENI. This CDR3 has 12 amino acids.

The chain couples TRBV20-1 to TRBJ1-1; 7 nucleotides match TRBD1. The CDR3 is 18 amino acids. CDR1 and CDR2 from the germline V gene are DFQATT and SNEGSKA (reference sequence). V shed 1 base and J 1 base; nucleotides not matched to a gene: 15. CDR3 loop: CSARVSRGQQRGNTEAFF. The CDR3 DNA reads as TGCAGTGCTAGAGTTAGTAGGGGACAGCAGAGGGGGAACACTGAAGCTTTCTTT.

The gene calls are TRBV24-1 and TRBJ2-1; no clear D gene. The CDR3 contains 13 residues. Trimming pared 1 base from V and 6 bases from J, leaving 6 bases between. Germline-derived CDR1 and CDR2 are KGHDR and SFDVKD. DNA for the CDR3: TGTGCCACCAGTGATTTCCCTCCCAATGAGCAGTTCTTC. Translated, it gives CATSDFPPNEQFF.

As regards this clonotype: Mismatch with germline at one junction end may stem from a read error. The CDR3 reads CASSSRLGSYNEQFF. DNA for the CDR3: TGTGCCAGTAGCTCGCGACTAGGTTCCTACAATGAGCAGTTCTTC. This chain uses TRBV7-2 with TRBJ2-1; tentative D call: TRBD2 (6 bases). CDR1 is SGHTA and CDR2 is FQGNSA in the germline V gene. This CDR3 spans 15 amino acids.

Comment on this clonotype: A much larger clonotype is one base distant, so this may be a read error. This chain links TRBV29-1 with TRBJ2-1; 10 nucleotides line up with TRBD2. Germline lookup yields CDR1 SQVTM and CDR2 ANQGSEA. This CDR3 is 14 amino acids long. Written as DNA, the CDR3 is TGCAGCGTTGGGACTAGCGGTCCGTACAATGAGCAGTTATTC. It is translated as CSVGTSGPYNEQLF.

The sample holds many counts of this clonotype. DNA of the CDR3: TGTGCCAGCGGGGACCGCACAGATACGCAGTATTTT. Its protein product is CASGDRTDTQYF. The chain recombines TRBV3-1 with TRBJ2-3; D assignment may be TRBD1 or TRBD2 (5 bases each). Germline V gene lookup returns CDR1 LGHDT and CDR2 YNNKEL (reference sequence). V was pared by 8 bases and J by 1 base, with 7 bases between. The CDR3 is made up of 12 amino acids.

This chain uses TRBV7-2 with TRBJ2-7; 12 bases agree with TRBD2. TRBJ2-5 matches the DNA end more closely, so the J call is doubtful. Germline CDR1 reads SGHTA; CDR2 reads FQGNSA. There are 17 residues in the CDR3. DNA for the CDR3: TGTGCCAGCAGCCCCCGGGCTAGCGGGGGGGCCAAGGAGACCCAGTACTTC. Encoded protein: CASSPRASGGAKETQYF.

Comment on this clonotype: This sequence may be a read error, since a much larger clone differs from it by one base. The chain links TRBV5-1 to TRBJ2-3; D unclear. V was cut by 0 bases and J by 1 base, with 12 bases left in between. The CDR3 has 16 amino acids. Germline V gene lookup returns CDR1 SGHRS and CDR2 YFSETQ. The CDR3 sequence is CASSLAATGGTDTQYF. CDR3 nucleotide sequence: TGCGCCAGCAGCTTGGCCGCGACTGGCGGCACAGATACGCAGTATTTT.

On this clonotype itself: One junction end does not reproduce the germline sequence, and a read error may be involved. The chain recombines TRBV12-3 or TRBV12-4 with TRBJ2-3; 13 positions match TRBD2. The CDR3 is 16 amino acids. The CDR3: CASRSRLAGGTDAQYF. CDR3 nucleotides: TGTGCCAGCAGATCCCGACTAGCGGGGGGCACAGATGCGCAGTATTTT.

This clonotype was detected a few times. The V call is TRBV12-3 or TRBV12-4, the J call TRBJ2-1; D is tentatively TRBD1 or TRBD2 (5 bases each). V shed 2 bases and J shed 4 bases, with 15 bases lying between them. The CDR3 runs 16 residues. The CDR3 nucleotides read TGTGCCAGCAGTTTATATAAGGTGGGGGTTTACAATGAGCAGTTCTTC. This translates into CASSLYKVGVYNEQFF.

This clonotype was found a few times. The J gene is TRBJ2-5, the V gene TRBV12-3 or TRBV12-4; TRBD2 agrees at 8 bases. The CDR3 consists of 14 residues. V trimming: 4 bases; J trimming: 0 bases; junction bases outside the gene matches: 1. The CDR3 loop reads CASSSGGYQETQYF. In DNA, the CDR3 is TGTGCCAGCAGTTCGGGGGGGTACCAAGAGACCCAGTACTTC.

The chain combines TRBV7-6 with TRBJ2-7, with 9 bases matching TRBD2. The CDR3 spans 16 residues. With V trimmed by 3 bases and J by 1 base, 7 bases remained unmatched. CDR1 is SGHVS and CDR2 is FNYEAQ in the germline V gene. CDR3 nucleotides: TGTGCCAGCAGCTTGATGCTAGCGGGGAAATCCTACGAGCAGTACTTC. Amino acid sequence: CASSLMLAGKSYEQYF.

This chain joins TRBV5-1 and TRBJ2-5; no firm D call. Germline V gene lookup returns CDR1 SGHRS and CDR2 YFSETQ. Trimming pared 5 bases from V and 0 bases from J, leaving 5 bases between. The CDR3 length is 12 residues. In nucleotides, the CDR3 is TGCGCCAGCAGGACAAACCAAGAGACCCAGTACTTC. Protein product: CASRTNQETQYF.

The CDR3 DNA reads as TGCAGTGCTCCGAGATGGGGAGGGGCCGATTCACTCTATGGCTACACCTTC. This sequence encodes CSAPRWGGADSLYGYTF. The chain combines TRBV20-1 with TRBJ1-2; possible D gene TRBD1, 5 bases. The CDR3 extends over 17 amino acids. The germline V gene has CDR1 DFQATT and CDR2 SNEGSKA (reference sequence). V dropped 5 bases and J dropped 4 bases, with 26 bases sitting between them.

This sequence joins TRBV20-1 and TRBJ2-3, with D perhaps matching TRBD2 (5 bases). Germline CDR1 DFQATT, CDR2 SNEGSKA (reference sequence). V lost 3 bases and J 2 bases, leaving 12 bases between the germline ends. This CDR3 is built from 14 residues. The CDR3 sequence: CSASLAAHTDTQYF. The CDR3 DNA follows: TGCAGTGCTAGCCTAGCCGCCCACACAGATACGCAGTATTTT.

This clonotype came up a few times. The rearrangement joins TRBV10-3 to TRBJ1-2; TRBD1 matches 7 bases. This CDR3 has 11 residues. Per germline, CDR1 ENHRY and CDR2 SYGVKD. The CDR3 nucleotides read TGTGTCGTTCAGGGGGGCTATGGCTACACCTTC. This encodes CVVQGGYGYTF.

The V gene is TRBV28, the J gene TRBJ1-1; D is possibly TRBD1 (6 bases). This CDR3 contains 16 residues. Trimming cost V 5 bases and J 7 bases, with 23 bases left between them. Germline assignment: CDR1 MDHEN and CDR2 SYDVKM. CDR3 loop: CASSPHIAPKQGEAFF. The CDR3 DNA reads TGTGCCAGCAGTCCCCATATTGCTCCCAAACAGGGTGAAGCTTTCTTT.

CDR3 sequence: CASSPQRPYGYTF. The CDR3 coding sequence is TGTGCCAGCAGTCCCCAGCGGCCGTATGGCTACACCTTC. The rearrangement uses TRBV12-3 or TRBV12-4 and TRBJ1-2, with D uncertain. Trimming removed 5 bases at V and 5 bases at J, with 12 bases between. The CDR3 has 13 amino acids.